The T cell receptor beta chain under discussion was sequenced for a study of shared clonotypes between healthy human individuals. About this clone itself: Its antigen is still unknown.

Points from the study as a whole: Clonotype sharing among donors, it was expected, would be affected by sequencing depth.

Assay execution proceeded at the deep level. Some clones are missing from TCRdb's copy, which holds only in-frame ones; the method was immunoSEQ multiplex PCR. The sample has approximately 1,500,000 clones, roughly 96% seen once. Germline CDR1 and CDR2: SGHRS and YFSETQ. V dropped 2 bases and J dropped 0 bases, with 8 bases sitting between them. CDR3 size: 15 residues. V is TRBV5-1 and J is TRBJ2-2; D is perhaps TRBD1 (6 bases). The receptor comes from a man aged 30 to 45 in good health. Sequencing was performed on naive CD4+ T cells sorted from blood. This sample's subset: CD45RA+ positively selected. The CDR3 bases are TGCGCCAGCAGCTTAAGACAGGCGAACACCGGGGAGCTGTTTTTT. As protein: CASSLRQANTGELFF.